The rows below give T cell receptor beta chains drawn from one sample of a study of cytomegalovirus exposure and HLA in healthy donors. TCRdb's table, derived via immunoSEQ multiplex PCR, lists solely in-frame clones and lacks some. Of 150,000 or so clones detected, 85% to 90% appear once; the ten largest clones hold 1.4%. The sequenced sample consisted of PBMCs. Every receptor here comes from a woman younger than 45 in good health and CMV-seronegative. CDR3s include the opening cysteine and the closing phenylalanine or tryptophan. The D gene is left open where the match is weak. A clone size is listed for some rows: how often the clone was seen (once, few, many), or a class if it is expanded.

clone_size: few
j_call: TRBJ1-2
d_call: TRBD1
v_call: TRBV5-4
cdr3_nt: TGTGCCAGCAGCTCGACCAAAGACAGGGACTATGGCTACACCTTC
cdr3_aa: CASSSTKDRDYGYTF

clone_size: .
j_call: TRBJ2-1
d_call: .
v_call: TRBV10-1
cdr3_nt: TGCGCCAGCAGTGAGTCGAACAGGGCCGATGAGCAGTTCTTC
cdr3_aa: CASSESNRADEQFF

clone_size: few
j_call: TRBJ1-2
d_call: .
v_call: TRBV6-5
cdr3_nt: TGTGCCAGCAGTTACCGGGACAAGGATGGCTACACCTTC
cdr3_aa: CASSYRDKDGYTF

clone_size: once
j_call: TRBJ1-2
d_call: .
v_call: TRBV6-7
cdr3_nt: TGTGCCAGCAGTTACACCCCCAACCGGACAGCGTATGGCTACACCTTC
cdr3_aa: CASSYTPNRTAYGYTF

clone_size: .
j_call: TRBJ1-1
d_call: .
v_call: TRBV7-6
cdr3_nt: TGTGCCAGCAGCTTATACGCTAGGCACTGGAACACTGAAGCTTTCTTT
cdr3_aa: CASSLYARHWNTEAFF

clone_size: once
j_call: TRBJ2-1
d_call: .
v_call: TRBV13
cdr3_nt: TGTGCCAGCAGCTTTCTGAGAGGTGAGCAGTTCTTC
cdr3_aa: CASSFLRGEQFF

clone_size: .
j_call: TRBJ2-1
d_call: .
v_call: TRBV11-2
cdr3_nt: TGTGCCAGAGAAGGGGGGGGAACCTACAATGAGCAGTTCTTC
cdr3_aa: CAREGGGTYNEQFF

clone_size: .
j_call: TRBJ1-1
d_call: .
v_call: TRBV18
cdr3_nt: TGTGCCAGCTCACGGGAGACGAACACTGAAGCTTTCTTT
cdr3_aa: CASSRETNTEAFF

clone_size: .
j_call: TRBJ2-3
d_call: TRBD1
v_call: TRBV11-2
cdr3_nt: TGTGCCAGCGACTCATTTACAGGGGACACAGATACGCAGTATTTT
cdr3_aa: CASDSFTGDTDTQYF

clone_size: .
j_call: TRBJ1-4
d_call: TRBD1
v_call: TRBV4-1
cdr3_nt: TGCGCCAGCAGCCGCGCCGGGACAGGGGGAGGTTATGAAAAACTGTTTTTT
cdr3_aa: CASSRAGTGGGYEKLFF

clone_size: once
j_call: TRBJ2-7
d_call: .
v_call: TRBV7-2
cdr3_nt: TGTGCCAGCAGCTTAGGGGACTTATCCTACGAGCAGTACTTC
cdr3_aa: CASSLGDLSYEQYF

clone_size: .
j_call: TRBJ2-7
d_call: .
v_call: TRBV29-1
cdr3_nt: TGCAGCGTTCAAGGAACAGGGTGGGGTGAGCAGTACTTC
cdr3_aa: CSVQGTGWGEQYF

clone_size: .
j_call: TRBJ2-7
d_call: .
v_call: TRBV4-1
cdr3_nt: TGCGCCAGCAGTCAGTATCAGGGCACCTACGAGCAGTACTTC
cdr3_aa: CASSQYQGTYEQYF

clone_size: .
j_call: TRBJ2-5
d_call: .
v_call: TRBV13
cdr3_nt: TGTGCCAGCAGCTTGGCCGGCACAGGGATTGAGTTGATCGAGACCCAGTACTTC
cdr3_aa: CASSLAGTGIELIETQYF

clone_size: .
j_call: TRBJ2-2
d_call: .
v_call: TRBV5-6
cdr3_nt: TGTGCCAGCAGCAAAATTACGACAGGTGGGGCCGGGGAGCTGTTTTTT
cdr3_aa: CASSKITTGGAGELFF

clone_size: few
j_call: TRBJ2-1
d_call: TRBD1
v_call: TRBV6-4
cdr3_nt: TGTGCCAGCAGTGACTCGGGACATCAGGGGGATGTAAATGAGCAGTTCTTC
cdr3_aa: CASSDSGHQGDVNEQFF

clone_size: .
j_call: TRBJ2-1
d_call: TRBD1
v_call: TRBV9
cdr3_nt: TGTGCCAGCAGCGTAGAGGGGACAGGGAGATCCTACAATGAGCAGTTCTTC
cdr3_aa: CASSVEGTGRSYNEQFF

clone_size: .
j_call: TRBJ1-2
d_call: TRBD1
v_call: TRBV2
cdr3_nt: TGTGCCAGCACTGTGGGATACAGGACAGGGGGAAGTGGCTACACCTTC
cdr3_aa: CASTVGYRTGGSGYTF

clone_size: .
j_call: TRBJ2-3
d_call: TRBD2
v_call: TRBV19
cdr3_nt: TGTGCCAGTACCATGGGGGGGAGGACAGATACGCAGTATTTT
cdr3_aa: CASTMGGRTDTQYF

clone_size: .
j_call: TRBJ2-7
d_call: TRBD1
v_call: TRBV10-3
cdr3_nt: TGTGCCATCAAAAGGGACAGGGATTACGAGCAGTACTTC
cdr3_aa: CAIKRDRDYEQYF

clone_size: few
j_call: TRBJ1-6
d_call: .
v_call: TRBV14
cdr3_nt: TGTGCCAGCAGCCAAGAACTTGTGGATTCACCCCTCCACTTT
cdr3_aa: CASSQELVDSPLHF

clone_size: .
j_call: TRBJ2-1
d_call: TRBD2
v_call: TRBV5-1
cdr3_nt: TGCGCCAGCAGCTCGACTTGGCGGGGGGCGAGTGAGCAGTTCTTC
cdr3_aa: CASSSTWRGASEQFF

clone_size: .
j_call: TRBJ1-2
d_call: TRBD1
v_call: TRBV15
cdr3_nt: TGTGCCACCAGCAGCCGAAAGACAGGGGATGGCTACACCTTC
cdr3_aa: CATSSRKTGDGYTF

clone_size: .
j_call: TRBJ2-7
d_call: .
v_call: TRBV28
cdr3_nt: TGTGCCAGCACCCTCGAGGGGGACGGGACCTACGAGCAGTACTTC
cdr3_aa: CASTLEGDGTYEQYF

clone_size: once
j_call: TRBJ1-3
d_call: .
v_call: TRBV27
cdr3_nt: TGTGCCAGCAACGGAGAGTCTGGAAACACCATATATTTT
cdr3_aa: CASNGESGNTIYF

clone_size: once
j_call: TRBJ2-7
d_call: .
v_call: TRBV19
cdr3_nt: TGTGCCAGTAGTATGACATTCCCCCTGGGTAGTCGCGAGCAGTACTTC
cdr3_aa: CASSMTFPLGSREQYF

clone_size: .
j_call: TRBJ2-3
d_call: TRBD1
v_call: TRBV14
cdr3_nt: TGTGCCAGCAGCCGGACAGGGAGGGATACGCAGTATTTT
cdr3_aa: CASSRTGRDTQYF